The sequence of this TCR beta chain was determined in a study of CD8+CD57+ T cells in acquired aplastic anemia. Across the whole study: Isolated CD4+ and CD8+ cells, once sorted, yielded DNA averaging roughly 3 ug. Overall study results and limits: Researchers reported that CD8+ Simpson's diversity was not significantly different in patients versus controls. Patients and controls turned out to have 25 to 35 CD8+ CDR3 sequences in common.

Trimming at V came to 5 bases and at J to 5 bases, leaving 4 bases not matched to a gene. Looked up from germline, CDR1 is SGHRS and CDR2 is YFSETQ. CDR3 length: 14 amino acids. The use of genomic DNA as template underpinned the TCR beta VDJ and CDR3 profiling. TCRdb called the reads again in MiXCR, with one record for every CDR3 protein. Of approximately 160,000 distinct CDR3 sequences in the sample, approximately 40% were seen once. This clonotype was detected ten times or more. Antigen: not known. This clonotype was sampled from a human donor in good health. J is TRBJ2-3 and V is TRBV5-1; 11 bases are shared with TRBD2. Sample: sorted CD4+, CD8+, or CD8+CD57+ T cells (not recorded which) from PBMCs. Here the CDR3 reads CASRTSGGVDTQYF. The CDR3 region has the DNA TGCGCCAGCAGAACTAGCGGGGGTGTAGATACGCAGTATTTT.